These 18 T cell receptor beta chains were sequenced from one sample in a study of quantifying T cell responses using KT2 cells. On the study more broadly: TCR alpha and beta constant-region primers primed reverse transcription of RNA.

Each cDNA got a UMI-containing oligo ligated at its 3' end. The first PCR ran 3 to 5 cycles with an equimolar RC1.1 and RC1.2 beta primer mix. TCRdb used MiXCR to reprocess the UMI-ligation and nested PCR reads, holding one entry per CDR3 protein. The sample carries about 33,000 distinct CDR3 sequences, over 9% recorded once. Sequencing was done on a sample of PBMCs spiked with cells of the T cell clone KT2. Receptors were obtained from a human donor.

This clonotype is termed medium-sized. V gene TRBV20-1 combines with J gene TRBJ2-7; possible D gene TRBD1, 6 bases. The CDR3 contains 11 residues. Germline-derived CDR1 and CDR2 are DFQATT and SNEGSKA (reference sequence). The V gene lost 5 bases and the J gene lost 4 bases, with 9 bases spanning the gap. The CDR3 sequence: CSALQGYEQYF. The CDR3 DNA sequence: TGCAGTGCTCTCCAGGGGTACGAGCAGTACTTC.

This chain uses TRBV2 with TRBJ2-2, with TRBD2 matching over 10 bases. There are 13 residues in the CDR3. With V trimmed by 6 bases and J by 10 bases, 5 bases remained unmatched. Germline V gives CDR1 SNHLY, CDR2 FYNNEI. Here the CDR3 DNA reads TGTGCCAGCAGGCTGGGACTAGCGTCGGAGCTGTTTTTT. This encodes CASRLGLASELFF.

This clonotype has a count of ten or more. The chain carries TRBV27 and TRBJ1-6, with D possibly matching TRBD1 (5 bases). CDR1 is MNHEY, CDR2 SMNVEV, per germline (reference sequence). The CDR3 totals 14 residues. The germline V and J ends were trimmed by 3 bases and 7 bases, with 10 bases remaining between them. CDR3 coding DNA: TGTGCCAGCAGTTTTCGGGGGGGGAATTCACCCCTCCACTTT. Translation gives CASSFRGGNSPLHF.

The chain couples TRBV5-4 to TRBJ2-5, with D possibly matching TRBD2 (5 bases). In germline, CDR1 is SGHNT, CDR2 YYREEE (reference sequence). The germline V and J ends were trimmed by 0 bases and 13 bases, with 16 bases remaining between them. This CDR3 is built from 13 residues. The DNA of the CDR3 is TGTGCCAGCAGCTTGGCCGACTTAGGACTCCGGTACTTC. This sequence encodes CASSLADLGLRYF.

This clonotype occurred many times. The rearrangement joins TRBV20-1 to TRBJ2-5; 11 bases map to TRBD1. Germline values: CDR1 DFQATT, CDR2 SNEGSKA (reference sequence). V was pared by 1 base and J by 6 bases, with 7 bases of the junction left unmatched. The CDR3 contains 15 residues. The CDR3 is CSARVPGQGGQTQYF. The CDR3 DNA reads as TGCAGTGCTAGAGTTCCGGGACAGGGGGGGCAGACCCAGTACTTC.

This clonotype was seen a handful of times. The rearrangement uses TRBV4-2 and TRBJ2-2; 9 nucleotides align to TRBD1. CDR1 is LGHNA and CDR2 is YNFKEQ in the germline V gene. The CDR3 runs 17 residues. Trimming took 0 bases from V and 4 from J; bases not matched to a gene: 6. As DNA, the CDR3 is TGTGCCAGCAGCCAAGAACTCGGGACAGGGACCACCGGGGAGCTGTTTTTT. Protein: CASSQELGTGTTGELFF.

The chain carries TRBV15 and TRBJ2-5; possibly TRBD2 for D (6 bases). CDR3 length equals 15 residues. Between the trimmed V and J ends, which lost 6 bases and 5 bases, there was a span of 19 bases. The germline V gene has CDR1 LNHNV and CDR2 YYDKDF (reference sequence). CDR3: CATRALPSVAETQYF. The CDR3 region has the DNA TGTGCCACCAGGGCCCTACCTAGCGTGGCGGAGACCCAGTACTTC.

The genes are TRBV11-2 and TRBJ2-1; D is perhaps TRBD1 (6 bases). V was clipped by 0 bases and J by 0 bases, with 9 bases between them. This CDR3 comprises 16 residues. Germline V gene lookup returns CDR1 SGHAT and CDR2 FQNNGV. The CDR3 sequence: CASSLDQGHSYNEQFF. DNA for the CDR3: TGTGCCAGCAGCTTAGACCAGGGACACTCCTACAATGAGCAGTTCTTC.

This clonotype was counted ten times or more. The rearrangement links TRBV6-2 or TRBV6-3 to TRBJ1-1; 8 bases are shared with TRBD1. V lost 5 bases to trimming and J lost 3 bases; unmatched junction nucleotides: 5. CDR3 length equals 14 residues. Germline lookup yields CDR1 MNHEY and CDR2 SVGEGT. CDR3 protein: CASSKQGADTEAFF. CDR3 DNA: TGTGCCAGCAGTAAGCAGGGGGCGGACACTGAAGCTTTCTTT.

The sample holds a few counts of this clonotype. This chain links TRBV20-1 with TRBJ2-3, with TRBD2 matching over 14 bases. The CDR3 contains 18 residues. V gave up 3 bases and J gave up 1 base; unmatched junction bases: 9. Germline-derived CDR1 and CDR2 are DFQATT and SNEGSKA (reference sequence). The CDR3 DNA is TGCAGTGCTAGCAGTCCGGGACTAGCGGGAGCTCGCACAGATACGCAGTATTTT. This codes for CSASSPGLAGARTDTQYF.

This clonotype was found many times. This chain uses TRBV20-1 with TRBJ2-5; either TRBD1 or TRBD2 may supply D (5 bases each). The CDR3 spans 13 residues. V was trimmed by 5 bases and J by 5 bases, leaving 15 bases between them. Looked up from germline, CDR1 is DFQATT and CDR2 is SNEGSKA (reference sequence). The CDR3 sequence: CSAEGLGVETQYF. For the CDR3, the DNA is TGCAGTGCTGAGGGCCTGGGGGTTGAGACCCAGTACTTC.

This clonotype was detected many times. The V call is TRBV9, the J call TRBJ1-5; possibly TRBD1 for D (5 bases). The CDR3 has 15 amino acids. The V gene's germline CDR1 is SGDLS and CDR2 YYNGEE. The germline V and J ends were trimmed by 4 bases and 3 bases, with 14 bases remaining between them. For the CDR3, the DNA is TGTGCCAGCAGCATTGGACTAGGGGACAATCAGCCCCAGCATTTT. As protein: CASSIGLGDNQPQHF. The full variable domain, in which reference TRBV9 and TRBJ1-5 provide the parts outside the CDR3, is DSGVTQTPKHLITATGQRVTLRCSPRSGDLSVYWYQQSLDQGLQFLIQYYNGEERAKGNILERFSAQQFPDLHSELNLSSLELGDSALYFCASSIGLGDNQPQHFGDGTRLSIL.

The sample holds many counts of this clonotype. The chain recombines TRBV29-1 with TRBJ2-3, with 10 positions matching TRBD2. The J segment lost 4 bases and the V segment lost 7 bases, leaving 20 bases of the junction unmatched. This CDR3 has 18 amino acids. The germline V gene encodes CDR1 SQVTM and CDR2 ANQGSEA. The CDR3 sequence: CSGRWGKREGRWADTQYF. The CDR3 bases are TGCAGCGGAAGATGGGGGAAGCGGGAGGGCCGTTGGGCAGATACGCAGTATTTT.

This clonotype has ten or more counts. The chain uses TRBV7-2 and TRBJ2-5; D gene unclear. The CDR3 loop spans 11 amino acids. V lost 0 bases and J lost 6, with 2 bases in between. CDR1 and CDR2 (germline): SGHTA, FQGNSA. CDR3 region: CASSLAKTQYF. The CDR3 bases are TGTGCCAGCAGCTTAGCAAAGACCCAGTACTTC. The full variable domain, in which reference TRBV7-2 and TRBJ2-5 provide the parts outside the CDR3, is GAGVSQSPSNKVTEKGKDVELRCDPISGHTALYWYRQSLGQGLEFLIYFQGNSAPDKSGLPSDRFSAERTGGSVSTLTIQRTQQEDSAVYLCASSLAKTQYFGPGTRLLVL.

This clonotype was observed many times. The CDR3 region is CSAGDRTGYGYTF. The CDR3 bases are TGCAGTGCTGGGGATCGGACAGGATATGGCTACACCTTC. This chain connects TRBV20-1 to TRBJ1-2; 7 bases are a match to TRBD1. This CDR3 is built from 13 residues. Germline-derived CDR1 and CDR2 are DFQATT and SNEGSKA (reference sequence). Trimming took 5 bases from V and 5 from J; bases not matched to a gene: 8.

The chain links TRBV27 to TRBJ1-1; D is ambiguous. The CDR3 is 13 amino acids. With 4 bases removed from V and 4 bases from J, the gap between germline ends came to 10 bases. From germline, CDR1 is MNHEY and CDR2 SMNVEV (reference sequence). CDR3 in amino acids: CASSSEGLTEAFF. DNA of the CDR3: TGTGCCAGCAGTTCAGAGGGCCTCACTGAAGCTTTCTTT.

The sample holds a few counts of this clonotype. The V gene is TRBV5-1, the J gene TRBJ2-7; 11 bases fit TRBD2. Germline trimming cut 4 bases from V and 0 bases from J; bases unmatched to any gene: 3. The germline gives CDR1 SGHRS, CDR2 YFSETQ. CDR3 size: 15 residues. CDR3 residues: CASSPTSGTSYEQYF. The CDR3 DNA reads as TGCGCCAGCAGCCCGACTAGCGGGACCTCCTACGAGCAGTACTTC.

The chain joins TRBV2 to TRBJ2-1; no reliable D call. The germline V gene has CDR1 SNHLY and CDR2 FYNNEI. The CDR3 covers 11 residues. Trimming removed 6 bases at V and 9 bases at J, with 9 bases between. The CDR3 loop is CASSPHAEQFF. The CDR3 nucleotides read TGTGCCAGCAGCCCCCACGCTGAGCAGTTCTTC.